Listed here are 19 T cell receptor beta chains from one sample, sequenced in a study of OX40 agonist ivuxolimab in advanced cancers. Some clones are missing from TCRdb's copy, which holds only in-frame ones; the method was immunoSEQ multiplex PCR. The table records over 35,000 clones, over 75% of them present only once. Sequencing was performed on CD4+ or CD8+ T cells sorted from blood, taken in a trial of the OX40 agonist ivuxolimab. Receptors originate from an adult with an advanced solid tumor such as melanoma, head and neck, liver or kidney cancer.

This clone came up once. The chain uses TRBV27 and TRBJ1-5; D is unclear. Trimming took off 3 bases at V and 7 bases at J, with 10 bases between the two ends. The CDR3 is 13 amino acids. Germline V CDR1 and CDR2: MNHEY, SMNVEV (reference sequence). The CDR3 loop is CASSFRPGQPQHF. DNA of the CDR3: TGTGCCAGCAGTTTTAGGCCCGGGCAGCCCCAGCATTTT.

CDR3 sequence reads: CASSLDADPNYGYTF. CDR3 sequence (DNA): TGCGCCAGCAGCTTGGATGCAGACCCCAACTATGGCTACACCTTC. The chain carries TRBV5-1 and TRBJ1-2; D unclear. The CDR3 consists of 15 residues. Germline-derived CDR1 and CDR2 are SGHRS and YFSETQ. V lost 0 bases, J lost 2 bases, and 11 bases lay in between.

The count of this clone is one. The J gene is TRBJ2-1, the V gene TRBV10-3; D gene unclear. Trimming took off 0 bases at V and 2 bases at J, with 8 bases between the two ends. This CDR3 region has 15 residues. Germline V gene sequence: CDR1 ENHRY, CDR2 SYGVKD. The CDR3 protein is CAISESQAAYNEQFF. CDR3 nucleotide sequence: TGTGCCATCAGTGAGTCCCAAGCAGCCTACAATGAGCAGTTCTTC.

The CDR3 DNA reads as TGTGCCAGCAGAGCGATCAGGGGGGGCACCGGGGAGCTGTTTTTT. This gives the protein CASRAIRGGTGELFF. V is TRBV2 and J is TRBJ2-2, with D perhaps matching TRBD1 or TRBD2 (7 bases each). The germline CDR1 and CDR2 sequences are SNHLY and FYNNEI. The CDR3 sequence is 15 residues long. Trimming removed 6 bases at V and 4 bases at J, with 15 bases between.

This clone was detected only once. The CDR3 spells CASSLGVTGVGEQFF. In DNA form, the CDR3 reads TGTGCCAGCAGCTTAGGGGTCACAGGCGTGGGGGAGCAGTTCTTC. The rearrangement uses TRBV7-8 and TRBJ2-1, with D maybe TRBD1 (5 bases). The CDR3 is made up of 15 amino acids. Trimming shortened V by 1 base and J by 10 bases, and 17 bases separated the two germline ends. The V gene's germline CDR1 is SGHVS and CDR2 FQNEAQ.

Here the CDR3 reads CASSYARGGGYTF. CDR3 coding DNA: TGTGCCAGCAGTTACGCTAGGGGTGGGGGCTACACCTTC. The genes are TRBV6-5 and TRBJ1-2, with D maybe TRBD1 (5 bases). CDR3 size: 13 residues. Trimming stripped 2 bases from V and 8 bases from J, with 12 bases between. Germline V CDR1 and CDR2: MNHEY, SVGAGI.

This clone was picked up one time. The rearrangement links TRBV7-2 to TRBJ1-5, with D perhaps matching TRBD1 (6 bases). Trimming stripped 1 base from V and 0 bases from J, with 7 bases between. The CDR3 contains 15 residues. Germline V gene lookup returns CDR1 SGHTA and CDR2 FQGNSA. The CDR3 region is CASSLGQVSNQPQHF. CDR3 coding DNA: TGTGCCAGCAGCTTAGGACAGGTTAGCAATCAGCCCCAGCATTTT.

This chain joins TRBV6-5 and TRBJ1-1; no definite D call. With 0 bases removed from V and 11 bases from J, the gap between germline ends came to 10 bases. Germline CDR1 and CDR2: MNHEY and SVGAGI. This CDR3 contains 12 residues. As DNA, the CDR3 is TGTGCCAGCAGTTACTCGTCCCAGCCGGCTTTCTTT. Translating it yields CASSYSSQPAFF.

The chain recombines TRBV7-9 with TRBJ2-1; TRBD2 matches 9 bases. Trimming cost V 3 bases and J 8 bases; bases outside gene matches: 5. The CDR3 has 14 residues. Per the germline V gene, CDR1 is SEHNR and CDR2 is FQNEAQ (reference sequence). DNA of the CDR3: TGTGCCAGCAGCTTTAGCGGGAGCAGCGATGAGCAGTTCTTC. This encodes CASSFSGSSDEQFF.

The chain has TRBV4-3 and TRBJ2-1; D possibly corresponds to TRBD1 (6 bases). CDR1 is LGHNA, CDR2 YSLEER, per germline. V dropped 0 bases and J dropped 13 bases, with 19 bases sitting between them. This CDR3 has 15 amino acids. The CDR3 coding sequence is TGCGCCAGCAGCCAAGAACGCCTCAGGGGTTATTCTCAGTTCTTC. Amino acid sequence: CASSQERLRGYSQFF.

The J gene is TRBJ2-5, the V gene TRBV10-2; no reliable D call. V lost 4 bases and J lost 2, with 5 bases in between. There are 12 residues in the CDR3. The V gene's germline CDR1 is WSHSY and CDR2 SAAADI. The CDR3 coding sequence is TGCGCCAGCAGTGTCAAACAAGAGACCCAGTACTTC. This encodes CASSVKQETQYF.

This sequence joins TRBV18 and TRBJ1-2, with 9 bases aligning to TRBD1. The CDR3 loop spans 15 amino acids. The germline V gene encodes CDR1 KGHSH and CDR2 LQKENI. Trimming at V came to 1 base and at J to 5 bases, leaving 5 bases not matched to a gene. In DNA, the CDR3 is TGTGCCAGCTCACCACGGGAAGACAGGGGGTATGGCTACACCTTC. Residues: CASSPREDRGYGYTF. The full variable domain, in which reference TRBV18 and TRBJ1-2 provide the parts outside the CDR3, is NAGVMQNPRHLVRRRGQEARLRCSPMKGHSHVYWYRQLPEEGLKFMVYLQKENIIDESGMPKERFSAEFPKEGPSILRIQQVVRGDSAAYFCASSPREDRGYGYTFGSGTRLTVV.

This clone was counted between two and nine times. The V and J genes are TRBV30 and TRBJ1-1, with TRBD1 as a possible D gene (5 bases). The CDR3 has 14 amino acids. Between the trimmed V and J ends, which lost 0 bases and 5 bases, there was a span of 13 bases. Germline V gives CDR1 GTSNPN, CDR2 SVGIG (reference sequence). CDR3 region: CAWSVHRLGTEAFF. The CDR3 DNA reads TGTGCCTGGAGTGTTCACAGGCTGGGAACTGAAGCTTTCTTT.

The chain carries TRBV11-3 and TRBJ2-3; no clear D. V lost 0 bases, J lost 2 bases, and 6 bases lay in between. Germline loops: CDR1 SGHNT, CDR2 YENEEA. The CDR3 covers 14 residues. The CDR3 spells CASSLDGVTDTQYF. CDR3 DNA: TGTGCCAGCAGCTTAGATGGGGTCACAGATACGCAGTATTTT.

The J gene is TRBJ1-1, the V gene TRBV5-1; D ambiguous. CDR1 and CDR2 (germline): SGHRS, YFSETQ. The germline V and J ends were trimmed by 4 bases and 5 bases, with 9 bases remaining between them. This CDR3 contains 12 residues. CDR3 sequence (DNA): TGCGCCAGCAGCACGGATACGACTGAAGCTTTCTTT. Its protein product is CASSTDTTEAFF.

The rearrangement uses TRBV19 and TRBJ1-4, with D uncertain. Germline CDR1 LNHDA, CDR2 SQIVND (reference sequence). CDR3 length: 12 amino acids. V lost 3 bases and J lost 8, with 7 bases in between. CDR3 nucleotide sequence: TGTGCCAGTAGTATTCGGCAGGAAAAACTGTTTTTT. Encoded protein: CASSIRQEKLFF. Full variable domain (missing parts from reference TRBV19 and TRBJ1-4): DGGITQSPKYLFRKEGQNVTLSCEQNLNHDAMYWYRQDPGQGLRLIYYSQIVNDFQKGDIAEGYSVSREKKESFPLTVTSAQKNPTAFYLCASSIRQEKLFFGSGTQLSVL.

This chain links TRBV4-3 with TRBJ1-6; no firm D call. The V end lost 0 bases, the J end lost 10 bases, and 13 bases lay between the germline ends. CDR1 is LGHNA and CDR2 is YSLEER in the germline V gene. The CDR3 loop spans 15 amino acids. This chain's CDR3 is CASSQDLRVQSPLHF. The DNA of the CDR3 is TGCGCCAGCAGCCAAGATTTAAGGGTTCAGTCACCCCTCCACTTT.

J is TRBJ1-2 and V is TRBV6-5; perhaps TRBD1 as D (5 bases). CDR3 length: 14 amino acids. CDR1 is MNHEY, CDR2 SVGAGI, per germline. The V end was cut by 2 bases, the J end by 7 bases, with 14 bases between. The CDR3 loop is CASSYDGTAGGYTF. DNA of the CDR3: TGTGCCAGCAGTTACGACGGGACTGCGGGTGGCTACACCTTC.

This clone was counted a single time. The V call is TRBV5-4, the J call TRBJ1-2; D possibly corresponds to TRBD1 (6 bases). Per the germline V gene, CDR1 is SGHNT and CDR2 is YYREEE (reference sequence). The CDR3 spans 13 residues. Trimming removed 4 bases from V and 1 base from J, with 8 bases in between. CDR3: CASSEQGNYGYTF. In DNA, the CDR3 is TGTGCCAGCAGCGAACAGGGTAACTATGGCTACACCTTC.